This T cell receptor beta chain was obtained from a study of cytomegalovirus exposure and HLA in healthy donors. Notes on the study in general: Further analysis was carried out later, and it showed several of the most significant clusters appearing linked to common viral pathogens.

The PCR employed 60 Vbeta primers together with 13 Jbeta primers. The table came from immunoSEQ multiplex PCR; TCRdb's copy has only in-frame clones and leaves some out. The table has 120,000 or so clones, 65% to 80% seen once. As regards this clone: The antigen is not known.

Germline V gene data show CDR1 as SNHLY and CDR2 as FYNNEI. CDR3 length: 16 amino acids. Unmatched junction bases numbered 8, after V lost 6 bases and J lost 2 bases. The chain couples TRBV2 to TRBJ2-3, with TRBD1 identical over 10 bases. The source of this sequence is a man aged 30 to 39 in good health and CMV-seronegative. Sequenced input: PBMCs. In DNA, the CDR3 is TGTGCCAGCAGCGGATCCGGGACAGGGGCCACAGATACGCAGTATTTT. Its translation: CASSGSGTGATDTQYF. Full variable domain (missing parts from reference TRBV2 and TRBJ2-3): EPEVTQTPSHQVTQMGQEVILRCVPISNHLYFYWYRQILGQKVEFLVSFYNNEISEKSEIFDDQFSVERPDGSNFTLKIRSTKLEDSAMYFCASSGSGTGATDTQYFGPGTRLTVL.